This T cell receptor (beta chain) was identified during a study of vaccination effects on CD4 cells after COVID-19 (dated by TCRdb to 2022 to 2024). Study-level background: Post-vaccine samples across the study were collected a median of 72 days after the second dose, with a range of 14 to 241. The Oncomine TCR Beta short-read assay on an Illumina iSeq 100 was used to sequence cultures from other donors in the study. Altogether, roughly 10 COVID-19 convalescent patients and several SARS-CoV-2-naive healthy vaccine recipients made up the full study. SARS-CoV-2 spike-specific CD4+ TCR repertoires were compared before and after mRNA vaccination in COVID-19 convalescent patients and in infection-naive vaccine recipients. Broad study findings and their caveats: Limitations of the study were the small number of convalescent patients and the absence of early post-infection timepoints. Both infection-induced and vaccine-induced clones contracted markedly at late post-vaccination timepoints, which is consistent with waning T cell responses. Among healthy vaccine recipients, nearly all vaccine-induced clones were SARS-CoV-2 mono-reactive, and only 1 of 255 was cross-reactive with common cold coronaviruses.

Library preparation employed the immunoSEQ multiplex PCR assay. DNA from the cultured and isolated CD4+ T cells underwent TCR beta CDR3 sequencing. The published analysis was carried out like this. The analysis removed non-productive TCR sequences, trimmed reads to the CDR3 region, and retained only CDR3s that were 7 or more amino acids long. Antigen-specific clonotypes were identified with the MANAFEST web app by comparing expansion in peptide wells against reference cultures. To count as positive, a clone had to show expansion at FDR<0.05 compared with the reference and with all other wells, an odds ratio above 5, and a frequency above 0.1% in two replicate wells. Clonotypes significantly expanded in SARS-CoV-2 spike wells and in at least one common cold coronavirus spike condition were defined as cross-reactive. CDR3 similarity was assessed by Levenshtein distance with the stringdist R package, and unrooted trees were built with ape in R 3.6.1. This immuneACCESS table, as held by TCRdb, lists in-frame sequences with V and J called but not all clones. Of the missing ones, under half trace to an unresolved V gene in checked studies; the others have no known cause. V and J calls and clone size are given by that table; D and trimming were obtained from the DNA. In this sample the table shows approximately 61,000 clones, less than 80% of which occur a single time. Of the sample, about 1.2% falls within the top ten clones.

In the ViraFEST assay, PBMC were stimulated with viral peptide pools, and antigen-specific CD4+ T cell clonotypes were then identified by expansion using TCR sequencing. After about 10 days of culture, CD4+ T cells were isolated with the EasySep CD4+ T cell isolation kit. Each participant got two doses of an mRNA SARS-CoV-2 vaccine, either BNT162b2 or mRNA-1273. The absence of prior SARS-CoV-2 infection in healthy vaccine recipients was confirmed by negative nucleocapsid antibodies before and after vaccination. Under 2.5 million PBMC per well were cultured with approximately 10 ug/ml peptides in IMDM containing around 5% human AB serum, about 10 IU/ml IL-2 and gentamicin. Half of the culture medium was replaced with fresh IL-2-containing medium on days 3 and 7. Unless otherwise noted, each peptide stimulation condition was cultured in triplicate wells. PBMC were separated from whole blood using Ficoll-Paque Plus gradient centrifugation and were then either cryopreserved at -140C or used fresh. The overlapping peptide pools covered the spike proteins of SARS-CoV-2 and of the common cold coronaviruses HCoV-NL63, HCoV-OC43 and HCoV-229E. The QIAamp micro DNA kit was used to extract genomic DNA from the cultured CD4+ T cells.

In the case of this clone: Its cognate antigen has yet to be identified. Base qualities are not provided; no much larger clone lies one nucleotide away.

This specimen consisted of CD4+ T cells from PBMCs cultured with HCoV-229E spike peptides, obtained after COVID-19 vaccination. Interpreted using the paper, the cell subset or site label stands for: HCoV-229E spike overlapping peptide pool stimulation. The source is a human donor who received a COVID-19 vaccine.

The DNA sequence is as follows: TGTGCCAGCAGCTTGGTAGGGAATTCACCCCTCCACTTT. Translated, it gives CASSLVGNSPLHF. Recombination linked TRBV5-6 to TRBJ1-6; there is no confident call for the D gene. Including the terminal cysteine and phenylalanine, the CDR3 comprises 13 residues. The entry retains the CDR3 DNA only, 39 bases that are in frame from base 1. According to the germline V gene, CDR1 reads SGHDT and CDR2 reads YYEEEE. The V and J ends are trimmed by 0 bases and 7 bases, leaving 5 bases between them.